Listed here are 24 T cell receptor beta chains from one sample, sequenced in a study of blood T cell repertoires in COVID-19. Sequencing used immunoSEQ multiplex PCR; TCRdb keeps in-frame clones, though not all of them. The repertoire holds approximately 140,000 clones, with 88% as singletons. Sample: peripheral blood. The receptor source for this set is a middle-aged man with active or convalescent COVID-19.

J is TRBJ2-7 and V is TRBV5-1, with a weak D call TRBD1 (6 bases). CDR1 is SGHRS and CDR2 is YFSETQ in the germline V gene. V was pared by 3 bases and J by 3 bases, with 13 bases between. This CDR3 spans 14 amino acids. This chain's CDR3 is CASSYTGTSYEQYF. CDR3 coding DNA: TGCGCCAGCAGCTACACCGGGACAAGCTACGAGCAGTACTTC.

The chain is built from TRBV5-1 and TRBJ1-2; 9 bases are shared with TRBD1. The CDR3 consists of 17 residues. The germline V gene encodes CDR1 SGHRS and CDR2 YFSETQ. The trim removed 2 bases at V and 3 bases at J, leaving 11 bases unmatched. DNA for the CDR3: TGCGCCAGCAGCTTAAGGACAGGGGATGAAAATTACTATGGCTACACCTTC. It yields the protein CASSLRTGDENYYGYTF.

The chain carries TRBV27 and TRBJ2-5; D is perhaps TRBD2 (6 bases). The CDR3 extends over 14 amino acids. Germline values: CDR1 MNHEY, CDR2 SMNVEV (reference sequence). V lost 3 bases, J lost 5 bases, and 13 bases lay in between. The CDR3 coding sequence is TGTGCCAGCAGTTTCCGGGGGAGTAGGGAGACCCAGTACTTC. Translation: CASSFRGSRETQYF.

This clone is a singleton in its sample. The CDR3 loop reads CASSPPTVYGYTF. The CDR3 DNA reads as TGTGCCAGCTCACCACCGACAGTTTATGGCTACACCTTC. The chain couples TRBV18 to TRBJ1-2, with a tentative D call TRBD1 (5 bases). Trimming took off 0 bases at V and 5 bases at J, with 7 bases between the two ends. The CDR3 extends over 13 amino acids. Per the germline V gene, CDR1 is KGHSH and CDR2 is LQKENI.

This sequence joins TRBV28 and TRBJ2-5; 9 positions agree with TRBD2. There are 17 residues in the CDR3. The junction had 11 bases not matched to a gene; V was cut back by 2 bases and J by 4 bases. The germline CDR1 and CDR2 sequences are MDHEN and SYDVKM. The DNA of the CDR3 is TGTGCCAGCAGTTTAAGATTCGGCGGGAGGGCCGCAGAGACCCAGTACTTC. It codes for CASSLRFGGRAAETQYF.

The chain links TRBV29-1 to TRBJ2-7, with D unresolved. From germline, CDR1 is SQVTM and CDR2 ANQGSEA. Trimming took off 1 base at V and 2 bases at J, with 6 bases between the two ends. CDR3 size: 12 residues. The CDR3 nucleotides are TGCAGCGTTGAAGGGCAGACCTACGAGCAGTACTTC. It yields the protein CSVEGQTYEQYF.

The chain has TRBV6-5 and TRBJ1-1; unclear D gene. V lost 10 bases, J lost 1 base, and 13 bases lay in between. From germline, CDR1 is MNHEY and CDR2 SVGAGI. The CDR3 loop spans 13 amino acids. The CDR3 reads CANWAGENTEAFF. For the CDR3, the DNA is TGTGCCAACTGGGCGGGCGAGAACACTGAAGCTTTCTTT.

Written as DNA, the CDR3 is TGTGCCAGCAGTTACGCTGACAGGGGGCGGGAGCAGTACTTC. Translating gives CASSYADRGREQYF. The chain recombines TRBV6-5 with TRBJ2-7, with 10 bases lining up with TRBD1. The V segment lost 2 bases and the J segment 7 bases; nucleotides outside the gene matches: 5. There are 14 residues in the CDR3. In germline, CDR1 is MNHEY, CDR2 SVGAGI.

This clone has a handful of counts. The rearrangement joins TRBV28 to TRBJ2-1; 9 bases match TRBD2. CDR3 length: 14 amino acids. The ends lost 3 bases at V and 10 bases at J; junction bases unmatched: 7. The germline V gene encodes CDR1 MDHEN and CDR2 SYDVKM. This chain's CDR3 is CASSFILAGTEQFF. In nucleotides, the CDR3 is TGTGCCAGCAGTTTCATCCTAGCGGGAACAGAGCAGTTCTTC. The complete variable domain, with remaining parts taken from reference TRBV28 and TRBJ2-1, reads DVKVTQSSRYLVKRTGEKVFLECVQDMDHENMFWYRQDPGLGLRLIYFSYDVKMKEKGDIPEGYSVSREKKERFSLILESASTNQTSMYLCASSFILAGTEQFFGPGTRLTVL.

This rearrangement joins TRBV3-1 (or the pseudogene TRBV3-2) to TRBJ1-2; no clear D. V lost 0 bases and J 3 bases, leaving 5 bases between the germline ends. Germline V gene sequence: CDR1 LGHDT, CDR2 YNNKEL (reference sequence). The CDR3 consists of 13 residues. The CDR3 is CASSQEGHYGYTF. The CDR3 bases are TGTGCCAGCAGCCAAGAGGGCCACTATGGCTACACCTTC.

The V gene is TRBV15, the J gene TRBJ1-2; unclear D gene. V was pared by 0 bases and J by 5 bases, with 13 bases between. Per the germline V gene, CDR1 is LNHNV and CDR2 is YYDKDF (reference sequence). The CDR3 runs 15 residues. In DNA, the CDR3 is TGTGCCACCAGCAGAGATTCGCGGCGCCCTTATGGCTACACCTTC. Translated, it gives CATSRDSRRPYGYTF.

This sequence joins TRBV10-3 and TRBJ2-7, with 7 bases identical to TRBD2. The CDR3 has 13 amino acids. Trimming at V came to 3 bases and at J to 9 bases, leaving 8 bases not matched to a gene. The germline V gene encodes CDR1 ENHRY and CDR2 SYGVKD. CDR3 amino acids: CAISDGLGDGQYF. The CDR3 DNA follows: TGTGCCATCAGTGACGGACTAGGGGACGGGCAGTACTTC.

This sequence joins TRBV10-3 and TRBJ2-2; TRBD2 matches at 15 bases. The CDR3 covers 17 residues. V was pared by 5 bases and J by 2 bases, with 3 bases of the junction left unmatched. Germline V gene sequence: CDR1 ENHRY, CDR2 SYGVKD. CDR3 sequence (DNA): TGTGCCATCAGTAAGGGACTAGCGGGAGGAAACACCGGGGAGCTGTTTTTT. It encodes CAISKGLAGGNTGELFF.

The rearrangement joins TRBV10-1 to TRBJ2-7; D uncertain. Germline loops: CDR1 WNHNN, CDR2 SYGVQD (reference sequence). This CDR3 is 13 amino acids long. V gave up 5 bases and J gave up 0 bases, with 8 bases separating them. The CDR3 loop is CASSSSSSYEQYF. CDR3 bases: TGCGCCAGCAGTTCCTCGAGCTCCTACGAGCAGTACTTC.

In this sample, this clone turned up once. The rearrangement uses TRBV11-2 and TRBJ1-5, with D possibly TRBD1 on 5 matching bases. V was pared by 3 bases and J by 3 bases, with 9 bases between. Per the germline V gene, CDR1 is SGHAT and CDR2 is FQNNGV. The CDR3 contains 14 residues. The CDR3 DNA follows: TGTGCCAGCAGCTTTCAGGGTTTCAATCAGCCCCAGCATTTT. Translation: CASSFQGFNQPQHF.

CDR3 protein: CASKKGQEGTEAFF. CDR3 coding DNA: TGTGCCAGTAAAAAGGGGCAGGAGGGCACTGAAGCTTTCTTT. The V and J genes are TRBV19 and TRBJ1-1, with D maybe TRBD1 (5 bases). The V end was cut by 7 bases, the J end by 4 bases, with 16 bases between. The CDR3 length is 14 residues. Per germline, CDR1 LNHDA and CDR2 SQIVND (reference sequence).

The rearrangement uses TRBV20-1 and TRBJ2-1; 8 positions agree with TRBD2. The J segment lost 9 bases and the V segment lost 3 bases, leaving 10 bases of the junction unmatched. The CDR3 has 14 amino acids. Germline lookup yields CDR1 DFQATT and CDR2 SNEGSKA (reference sequence). Here the CDR3 reads CSASVFAGGSEQFF. CDR3 DNA: TGCAGTGCTAGTGTTTTTGCGGGGGGCAGTGAGCAGTTCTTC.

The rearrangement uses TRBV27 and TRBJ2-2, with 10 positions matching TRBD2. There are 16 residues in the CDR3. V was pared by 10 bases and J by 1 base, with 9 bases of the junction left unmatched. Germline lookup yields CDR1 MNHEY and CDR2 SMNVEV (reference sequence). For the CDR3, the DNA is TGTGCCACCACAAGGAGCGGGAGGGTGAACACCGGGGAGCTGTTTTTT. Its translation is CATTRSGRVNTGELFF.

This clone was picked up one time. This sequence joins TRBV7-2 and TRBJ2-3, with 9 bases matching TRBD2. The germline V gene has CDR1 SGHTA and CDR2 FQGNSA. This CDR3 region has 16 residues. Germline trimming cut 1 base from V and 5 bases from J; bases unmatched to any gene: 7. CDR3 amino acids: CASSLGFSGRQDTQYF. The CDR3 DNA sequence: TGTGCCAGCAGCTTAGGATTCAGCGGGAGGCAAGATACGCAGTATTTT.

The CDR3 region is CASSVVTSGSRHNEQFF. The CDR3, as DNA: TGTGCCAGCAGTGTCGTTACTAGCGGGAGTCGACACAATGAGCAGTTCTTC. The chain employs TRBV25-1 and TRBJ2-1; 11 nucleotides align to TRBD2. V dropped 4 bases and J dropped 5; count of bases not matched to a gene: 10. This CDR3 has 17 residues. CDR1 is MGHDK and CDR2 is SYGVNS in the germline V gene. Variable domain in full (rest from reference TRBV25-1 and TRBJ2-1): EADIYQTPRYLVIGTGKKITLECSQTMGHDKMYWYQQDPGMELHLIHYSYGVNSTEKGDLSSESTVSRIRTEHFPLTLESARPSHTSQYLCASSVVTSGSRHNEQFFGPGTRLTVL.

This clone has a handful of counts. The chain combines TRBV4-1 with TRBJ2-1; possible D gene TRBD1, 5 bases. V dropped 2 bases and J dropped 3 bases, with 20 bases sitting between them. The CDR3 has 18 residues. Germline values: CDR1 MGHRA, CDR2 YSYEKL. CDR3 bases: TGCGCCAGCAGCCAACCACACAGGAGCATAGGTGGCTACAATGAGCAGTTCTTC. Translating it yields CASSQPHRSIGGYNEQFF.

This clone was seen only once. The J gene is TRBJ2-3, the V gene TRBV19; D might be TRBD2 (6 bases). The CDR3 is 15 amino acids. V was clipped by 7 bases and J by 2 bases, with 16 bases between them. Germline V gene data show CDR1 as LNHDA and CDR2 as SQIVND (reference sequence). The CDR3 DNA is TGTGCCAGTATTGGAACAGGAGGGTCCACAGATACGCAGTATTTT. Its protein product is CASIGTGGSTDTQYF.

This sequence joins TRBV6-1 and TRBJ1-2; 8 positions match TRBD1. This CDR3 has 14 amino acids. V lost 0 bases and J lost 4; bases outside the gene matches: 1. Per germline, CDR1 MNHNS and CDR2 SASEGT. Here the CDR3 reads CASSEATGGYGYTF. In nucleotides, the CDR3 is TGTGCCAGCAGTGAAGCAACAGGGGGCTATGGCTACACCTTC.

The chain recombines TRBV5-6 with TRBJ2-7, with D unresolved. Germline-derived CDR1 and CDR2 are SGHDT and YYEEEE. CDR3 length: 14 amino acids. V lost 4 bases, J lost 2 bases, and 13 bases lay in between. The CDR3 DNA reads as TGTGCCAGCAGCAGTGTCCGAGACACCTACGAGCAGTACTTC. Its translation is CASSSVRDTYEQYF.